The 25 T cell receptor beta chains given below trace back to one sample, sequenced in a study of regulatory T cells in long-lasting Graves disease. The authors built TCR beta libraries using iRepertoire HTBI primers and Arm-PCR of CDR3 regions. TCRdb processed the multiplex PCR reads anew with MiXCR; each CDR3 protein has one entry. The sample contains 620,000 or so distinct CDR3 sequences, around 15% of which appear only once. The sample's time point: newly diagnosed GD, antithyroid drugs for less than 3 months. Generation of the TCR library employed RNA extracted from PBMCs. The same sample was also studied in work on T cells in Graves' hyperthyroidism and ophthalmopathy.

Material: peripheral blood mononuclear cells (PBMCs), obtained at new diagnosis, from a patient treated with antithyroid drugs. Receptor source: a woman aged 25 to 39 with Graves disease.

In its sample, this clonotype was seen a few times. The chain has TRBV6-2 or TRBV6-3 and TRBJ2-7; D is unclear. The CDR3 loop spans 13 amino acids. The V and J ends lost 6 bases and 0 bases respectively, with 9 bases between them. Germline V gene sequence: CDR1 MNHEY, CDR2 SVGEGT. The CDR3 here is CASSRPPSYEQYF. The CDR3 coding sequence is TGTGCCAGCAGCCGCCCGCCCTCCTACGAGCAGTACTTC.

This clonotype was seen only once. Just one base apart from a much larger clone, this may be a read error. The chain combines TRBV10-3 with TRBJ2-5, with 8 positions matching TRBD1. This CDR3 has 14 amino acids. Germline V lookup: CDR1 ENHRY, CDR2 SYGVKD. CDR3 loop: CAISDPGGAETQHF. CDR3 bases: TGTGCCATCAGTGACCCAGGGGGCGCAGAGACCCAGCACTTC.

The V call is TRBV25-1, the J call TRBJ1-2; 11 bases align to TRBD1. With 2 bases clipped from V and 3 bases from J, the junction kept 2 bases outside the gene matches. The length of the CDR3 is 15 residues. The germline V gene encodes CDR1 MGHDK and CDR2 SYGVNS. The CDR3 sequence is CASSERTGGDYGYTF. The DNA of the CDR3 is TGTGCCAGCAGTGAACGGACAGGGGGCGACTATGGCTACACCTTC.

This clonotype was seen at least ten times. The J gene is TRBJ1-5, the V gene TRBV6-1; D is uncertain. Germline lookup yields CDR1 MNHNS and CDR2 SASEGT. The V end lost 8 bases, the J end lost 4 bases, and 12 bases lay between the germline ends. This CDR3 is 13 amino acids long. CDR3 in amino acids: CASAGGRNQPQHF. Written as DNA, the CDR3 is TGTGCCAGCGCGGGAGGACGGAATCAGCCCCAGCATTTT.

CDR3 in amino acids: CATSDPQGAREKLFF. As DNA, the CDR3 is TGTGCCACCAGTGATCCACAGGGGGCACGAGAAAAACTGTTTTTT. This chain links TRBV24-1 with TRBJ1-4; 9 positions agree with TRBD1. The J segment lost 8 bases and the V segment lost 3 bases, leaving 6 bases of the junction unmatched. Germline loops: CDR1 KGHDR, CDR2 SFDVKD. The CDR3 extends over 15 amino acids.

The chain recombines TRBV28 with TRBJ2-7; TRBD2 might be the D (6 bases). The CDR3 runs to 15 residues. V was shortened by 8 bases and J by 3 bases, with 20 bases between the two germline ends. The germline gives CDR1 MDHEN, CDR2 SYDVKM. The CDR3 here is CASSPVSGLHYEQYF. CDR3 in DNA: TGTGCCAGCTCACCCGTTTCGGGACTGCACTACGAGCAGTACTTC.

This clonotype was counted many times. The chain links TRBV11-2 to TRBJ2-1, with D perhaps matching TRBD1 or TRBD2 (7 bases each). CDR1 is SGHAT, CDR2 FQNNGV, per germline. V was pared by 4 bases and J by 9 bases, with 16 bases between. The CDR3 contains 14 residues. As DNA, the CDR3 is TGTGCCAGCAGCTACGGACTAGGGGGCGGTGAGCAGTTCTTC. As protein: CASSYGLGGGEQFF.

This clonotype was detected many times. J is TRBJ1-1 and V is TRBV28; D remains unclear. The CDR3 length is 16 residues. CDR1 MDHEN and CDR2 SYDVKM come from the germline V gene. Trimming pared 5 bases from V and 0 bases from J, leaving 16 bases between. The DNA for the CDR3 is TGTGCCAGCAGTAACACAGTGGGAAAAATGAACACTGAAGCTTTCTTT. It is translated as CASSNTVGKMNTEAFF.

V and J are TRBV7-2 and TRBJ2-1; 8 nucleotides align to TRBD1. V was pared by 4 bases and J by 12 bases, with 11 bases of the junction left unmatched. Germline-derived CDR1 and CDR2 are SGHTA and FQGNSA. This CDR3 has 14 residues. The CDR3 region is CASSSRTGYGGQFF. CDR3 DNA sequence: TGTGCCAGCAGCTCCAGGACAGGGTACGGGGGGCAGTTCTTC.

This clonotype has at least ten counts. The chain employs TRBV20-1 and TRBJ1-1; D is perhaps TRBD1 (5 bases). Germline V lookup: CDR1 DFQATT, CDR2 SNEGSKA (reference sequence). With 5 bases removed from V and 3 bases from J, the gap between germline ends came to 10 bases. CDR3 length: 12 residues. CDR3 nucleotides: TGCAGTGCTTGGGGCAGGGACACTGAAGCTTTCTTT. Its protein product is CSAWGRDTEAFF.

This clonotype occurred many times. The V and J genes are TRBV6-2 or TRBV6-3 and TRBJ2-1; D is tentatively TRBD1 or TRBD2 (5 bases each). V lost 0 bases and J lost 10, with 16 bases in between. Germline lookup yields CDR1 MNHEY and CDR2 SVGEGT. The CDR3 has 15 residues. The CDR3 loop is CASSYSGTAVYEQFF. The CDR3 DNA reads as TGTGCCAGCAGTTACTCTGGGACGGCCGTATACGAGCAGTTCTTC.

The chain is built from TRBV3-1 and TRBJ2-7, with D possibly TRBD2 on 5 matching bases. The CDR3 consists of 13 residues. V was pared by 2 bases and J by 5 bases, with 10 bases between. Germline values: CDR1 LGHDT, CDR2 YNNKEL (reference sequence). The DNA of the CDR3 is TGTGCCAGCAGCCAATTTGAGCGGAACGAGCAGTACTTC. Its translation is CASSQFERNEQYF.

This clonotype was observed a handful of times. The V and J genes are TRBV18 and TRBJ2-7; D unresolved. Germline lookup yields CDR1 KGHSH and CDR2 LQKENI. Trimming shortened V by 3 bases and J by 2 bases, and 11 bases separated the two germline ends. The CDR3 is made up of 14 amino acids. Here the CDR3 reads CASSPIQDAYEQYF. The CDR3 DNA reads TGTGCCAGCTCACCGATTCAGGACGCCTACGAGCAGTACTTC.

The CDR3 DNA sequence: TGTGCCAGCAGTAGTATTAGGGAGCCCCAGCATTTT. It specifies CASSSIREPQHF. The chain has TRBV12-3 or TRBV12-4 and TRBJ1-5; D call uncertain. The CDR3 is made up of 12 amino acids. Trimming shortened V by 5 bases and J by 8 bases, and 10 bases separated the two germline ends.

This clonotype has a count of ten or more. The chain couples TRBV7-2 to TRBJ2-6, with D unclear. In germline, CDR1 is SGHTA, CDR2 FQGNSA. Trimming pared 2 bases from V and 2 bases from J, leaving 7 bases between. This CDR3 has 15 residues. The CDR3 here is CASSLSPTGANVLTF. The CDR3 DNA reads TGTGCCAGCAGCTTATCCCCAACTGGGGCCAACGTCCTGACTTTC.

The rearrangement links TRBV9 to TRBJ2-1, with D possibly being TRBD1 or TRBD2 (6 bases each). V lost 0 bases, J lost 4 bases, and 8 bases lay in between. Germline values: CDR1 SGDLS, CDR2 YYNGEE. The CDR3 totals 14 residues. The CDR3 nucleotides read TGTGCCAGCAGCGTAGGGGGGGCTTACAATGAGCAGTTCTTC. The encoded protein is CASSVGGAYNEQFF.

This clonotype has a count of ten or more. J is TRBJ1-5 and V is TRBV6-1; D gene uncertain. The CDR3 spans 13 residues. Trimming took off 4 bases at V and 6 bases at J, with 10 bases between the two ends. Germline CDR1 reads MNHNS; CDR2 reads SASEGT. CDR3 sequence: CASSVIWGQPQHF. The CDR3 DNA sequence: TGTGCCAGCAGTGTTATCTGGGGTCAGCCCCAGCATTTT.

In its sample, this clonotype was seen a few times. This CDR3 is CASSHSLAGALAREQYF. The CDR3 DNA reads TGTGCCAGCAGCCACTCCCTAGCAGGGGCATTGGCGCGGGAGCAGTACTTC. The rearrangement uses TRBV3-1 and TRBJ2-7; D is possibly TRBD1 (6 bases). Trimming shortened V by 3 bases and J by 7 bases, and 25 bases separated the two germline ends. Germline values: CDR1 LGHDT, CDR2 YNNKEL (reference sequence). The CDR3 totals 17 residues.

This clonotype came up a few times. The rearrangement joins TRBV20-1 to TRBJ2-1; no firm D call. The J call may be wrong; the DNA end is better matched by TRBJ2-5. Looked up from germline, CDR1 is DFQATT and CDR2 is SNEGSKA (reference sequence). The CDR3 loop spans 12 amino acids. CDR3 sequence (DNA): TGCAGTGCTTCTTCATCTTTGGAGACCCAGTACTTC. It yields the protein CSASSSLETQYF.

This clonotype occurred many times. The chain links TRBV24-1 to TRBJ1-2; weak D call: TRBD1 (5 bases). V was pared by 3 bases and J by 5 bases, with 9 bases between. Germline lookup yields CDR1 KGHDR and CDR2 SFDVKD. The CDR3 is 13 amino acids. The CDR3 sequence is CATSDKEGYGYTF. CDR3 DNA sequence: TGTGCCACCAGTGATAAAGAGGGGTATGGCTACACCTTC.

The chain carries TRBV20-1 and TRBJ1-1; D unresolved. The CDR3 runs 13 residues. V lost 3 bases, J lost 0 bases, and 8 bases lay in between. Germline assignment: CDR1 DFQATT and CDR2 SNEGSKA (reference sequence). CDR3 nucleotides: TGCAGTGCTAGGCCCGGGGTGAACACTGAAGCTTTCTTT. It is translated as CSARPGVNTEAFF.

This clonotype showed up many times. CDR3 DNA sequence: TGTGCCAGCAGCTTAGGGTACGGCGACGCGGGACGCGGGGAGCTGTTTTTT. It yields the protein CASSLGYGDAGRGELFF. The chain recombines TRBV7-2 with TRBJ2-2, with a tentative D call TRBD2 (6 bases). CDR1 and CDR2 from the germline V gene are SGHTA and FQGNSA. The CDR3 consists of 17 residues. V was pared by 1 base and J by 7 bases, with 19 bases between.

At least ten counts were recorded for this clonotype. The chain links TRBV12-3 or TRBV12-4 to TRBJ1-6; 8 nucleotides line up with TRBD1. The CDR3 length is 14 residues. Unmatched junction bases numbered 6, after V lost 8 bases and J lost 6 bases. For the CDR3, the DNA is TGTGCCAGCGGCTCCACAGGGGGTAATTCACCCCTCCACTTT. Amino acid sequence: CASGSTGGNSPLHF.

This clonotype has a handful of counts. The gene calls are TRBV7-9 and TRBJ2-2, with 7 bases fitting TRBD2. J lost 7 bases, V lost 2 bases, and 7 bases had no gene match. The V gene's germline CDR1 is SEHNR and CDR2 FQNEAQ (reference sequence). The CDR3 sequence is 15 residues long. CDR3 nucleotides: TGTGCCAGCAGCTTAACGGGGGGAGTGATCGGGGAGCTGTTTTTT. Protein: CASSLTGGVIGELFF.

V usage is TRBV15 and J usage is TRBJ2-1; either TRBD1 or TRBD2 may supply D (6 bases each). Germline V CDR1 and CDR2: LNHNV, YYDKDF (reference sequence). Trimming shortened V by 7 bases and J by 9 bases, and 22 bases separated the two germline ends. This CDR3 comprises 15 residues. The CDR3 DNA sequence: TGTGCCACCACCCCCTTGGGGGGCCACCTGGGTGAGCAGTTCTTC. Translating it yields CATTPLGGHLGEQFF.